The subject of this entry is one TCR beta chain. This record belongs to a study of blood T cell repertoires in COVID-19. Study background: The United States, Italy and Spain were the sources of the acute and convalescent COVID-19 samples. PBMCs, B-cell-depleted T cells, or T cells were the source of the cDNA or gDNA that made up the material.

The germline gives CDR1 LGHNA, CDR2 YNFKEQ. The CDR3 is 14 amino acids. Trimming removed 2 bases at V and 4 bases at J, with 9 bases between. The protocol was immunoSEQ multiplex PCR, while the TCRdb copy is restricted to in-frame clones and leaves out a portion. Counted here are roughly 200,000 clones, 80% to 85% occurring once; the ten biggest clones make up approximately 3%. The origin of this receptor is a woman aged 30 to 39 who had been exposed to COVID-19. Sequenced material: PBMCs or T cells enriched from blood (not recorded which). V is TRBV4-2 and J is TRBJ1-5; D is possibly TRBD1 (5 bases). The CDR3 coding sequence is TGTGCCAGCAGCCAACCGACAGAAAATCAGCCCCAGCATTTT. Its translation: CASSQPTENQPQHF.